This record concerns one T cell receptor (beta chain) sequence. It has no known antigen specificity. Per-base qualities were not stored, and no clone one base away is much larger. The cohort consisted of 600 to 750 healthy bone marrow donors. At the time of sampling, all cohort members were nominally healthy, though unrecorded immune exposures were likely present. The donor was CMV seronegative and belonged to the group of over 350 seronegative cohort members. Every donor gave a peripheral blood sample, and the peripheral blood mononuclear cells from that sample were used for TCR beta sequencing. The Qiagen DNeasy Blood Extraction Kit was used to extract genomic DNA from the blood cell samples. This entry comes from a study of cytomegalovirus exposure and HLA in healthy donors (dated by TCRdb to the late 2010s). Turning to the overall study: According to an earlier analysis of a few hundred of the donors, about 190 million T cells yielded some 120 million unique TCR beta sequences and 250 to 350 Gb of sequence data. Around 320 gigabases of sequencing data and 70 million to 85 million unique TCR sequences were included in an early release covering about 700 HLA-typed donors. Among the approximately 430 genotyped donors, 81% belonged to the genetic ancestry cluster associated with self-reported Caucasian donors. The aim of the study was to test whether cataloging public T cell receptors could identify signatures of past pathogen exposure. The study used immunosequencing to profile the T cell repertoires of approximately 650 subjects and linked those repertoires to cytomegalovirus serostatus. In addition to the first cohort of 666 subjects, a separate validation cohort of under 150 different subjects was used. To predict cytomegalovirus infection status, the study combined high-throughput TCR immunosequencing, statistical association of individual TCRs with disease status, and machine learning. A later analysis re-examined previously published TCR beta repertoires from around 670 donors and added high-resolution HLA genotyping to investigate patterns of TCR occurrence. The later analysis used no new phenotypic data to find candidate immune exposures, relying instead on TCR beta sequences and their occurrence across donors. To decide whether each TCR beta V gene segment behaved as functional or pseudogenic, an earlier analysis of some 570 of the donors relied on high-throughput TCR beta sequencing. Alongside the repertoire data, information on donor age, sex, ethnicity and CMV serostatus was compiled. A later genetic analysis took genome-wide SNP genotypes for about three fifths of the 666 donors and used that subset as a discovery cohort. All discovery cohort repertoires had been generated using a single sequencing platform. HLA typing covered class I and class II loci at four-digit resolution. The number of donors typed differed by locus, with about 629-640 for A, B, C, DRB1 and DQB1, 522 for DQA1, about 610 for DPA1, and around 460 for DPB1. About five DR-DQ haplotypes were treated as single units for association and clustering because of strong linkage in the cohort. Among about 400 genotyped donors of the cohort, an average of around 250,000 unique TCR beta nucleotide sequences was sequenced per donor, of which about 18% were non-productive. What the work shows at the level of the full study, not this receptor alone: A later analysis found that most CMV-associated TCR beta chains appeared HLA-restricted, with HLA associations seemingly driven largely by CMV exposure. Several of the top co-occurrence clusters appeared to be linked to parvovirus B19, influenza, CMV and Epstein-Barr virus, according to a later analysis. In a later analysis, HLA-associated TCR beta chains were found to be more clonally expanded and to have lower generation probabilities than equally common non-associated chains. Most TCR sequences were observed very rarely across donors, whereas some public TCRs were present in many individuals. In the study, roughly 160 TCR beta chains were listed as associated with cytomegalovirus. It was suggested by the authors that the approach could potentially be generalized to other disease states and immunological phenotypes. This cohort had only TCR beta chains sequenced, and the lack of alpha or paired-chain data limited which features could be detected. V-gene and J-gene trimming of TCR beta chains was associated with a missense DCLRE1C variant in a later genetic analysis, and the association was replicated in an independent cohort. A later genetic analysis reported fewer N-insertions in productive TCRs among donors in an Asian-associated ancestry cluster than the roughly 640-donor mean. When HLA alleles, especially DR and DQ, strongly co-occurred, attributing TCR associations to individual alleles was difficult. A group of highly shared sequence variants was considered likely to be a technical artifact of the sequencing pipeline. The presence/absence analyses assumed that sequencing depth was roughly uniform across donors, and that assumption may not be true. A later analysis associated 16,951 TCR beta sequences with specific HLA alleles at a false discovery rate of 0.05. In a later analysis, the rate of TCR association differed among HLA loci, with DRB1 alleles having the most associated TCRs and HLA-C alleles having the fewest. The classifier was reported to diagnose cytomegalovirus status with high specificity and sensitivity in both the original cohort and the validation cohort. In vitro tests confirmed that a few of the cytomegalovirus-associated TCR beta chains recognize cytomegalovirus antigens. Linkage disequilibrium might explain the correlated functional status among segregating V segments, but an unknown experimental factor could not be ruled out. The 87-base-pair reads could not distinguish some IMGT-functional V segments, including TRBV6-2 and TRBV6-3, so those segments were excluded. Immune exposure information for the cohort was limited to CMV serostatus. Because counts were too low, seventeen rarely observed V segments, including chromosome 9 orphons, were excluded from the earlier analysis of several hundred of the donors. An earlier analysis of approximately 500 of the donors showed that most TCR beta V segments appeared in productive rearrangements either about 87% or about 30% of the time, which broadly matched IMGT annotations. A further reported finding was that TCR beta sequences accurately predicted the HLA-A and HLA-B alleles for most subjects in the first cohort. HLA typing was unavailable for some donors at each locus, so association tests used only the typed subset.

Trimming removed 3 bases from V and 8 bases from J, leaving 20 bases between the germline ends. The CDR3 runs 16 amino acids, cysteine and phenylalanine included. Of all the DNA, just the CDR3 is kept, 48 bases in frame from base 1. Via the germline V gene, CDR1 is SGHDT and CDR2 YYEEEE. The method behind the library was the immunoSEQ multiplex PCR assay. A mixture of 60 forward primers for TCR Vbeta segments and 13 reverse primers for TCR Jbeta segments was used in the multiplex PCR. The CDR3 region of rearranged TCR beta genes was amplified from genomic DNA with a multiplex PCR assay. The amplified TCR beta libraries were sequenced on the Illumina HiSeq System as 87-base-pair reads. The study's processing was this. Across the roughly 700 repertoires, a later analysis counted tens of millions of unique TCR beta chains, approximately 10 million of which were shared by at least two donors. To remove PCR and sequencing errors, raw reads were error-corrected and collapsed into unique sequences using a nearest-neighbor algorithm that merged closely related sequences. V, D and J gene segments were assigned by aligning CDR3 sequences to IMGT reference sequences. For a sequence to be retained, at least a six-nucleotide match to both a V gene segment and a J gene segment was required. A rearrangement counted as productive if the CDR3 had no stop codons and remained in frame with V and J, and every other rearrangement counted as non-productive. CDR3 was defined by IMGT convention, running from the second conserved V-encoded cysteine to the conserved J-encoded phenylalanine. The earlier analysis of 587 of the donors excluded sequences that lacked an unambiguous match to a single V gene segment. An earlier analysis of fewer than 650 of the donors classified V segments as functional when productive rearrangements were above 56.7% and as segregating when the standard deviation between donors was above 5%. A statistical classification framework was built to diagnose cytomegalovirus status from the catalog of TCR beta chain sequences. A later analysis assigned V and J genes by comparing TCR nucleotide sequences with IMGT/GENE-DB human TR gene sequences. Using the TCRdist pipeline, a later analysis assigned CDR3 sequences along with most-parsimonious VDJ recombination scenarios. A later analysis defined each TCR beta chain by its CDR3 amino acid sequence plus V-gene family, and excluded reads lacking a unique V-gene family. As a way to deal with suspected cross-contamination and a sequencing artifact, a later analysis dropped 450 to 700 nucleotide sequences that were highly shared and had low generation probability. A later analysis calculated a clonal expansion index for each public chain from normalized within-repertoire ranks of inferred template counts. Generation probabilities in a later analysis came from a VDJ recombination model fitted to out-of-frame rearrangements, and those results were checked against IGoR. In a later analysis, TCR-TCR, TCR-HLA and TCR-CMV co-occurrence was scored with hypergeometric tests, and a repertoire-size bias correction was applied to TCR pairs. A later analysis estimated false discovery rates by permuting HLA or CMV assignments 20 times. A later analysis grouped co-occurring TCRs with DBSCAN, adding TCRdist sequence similarity when clustering within HLA-allele-positive subsets. Co-occurrence clustering excluded repertoires with fewer than 30,000 or more than 120,000 public chains, plus five with anomalous nucleotide sharing. TCRdb carries this immuneACCESS record with in-frame sequences only. Its versions omit some clonotypes, under half of them owing to an unresolved V gene in the studies checked, with the rest unexplained. The V and J calls and clone size come from that table; D and trimming were worked out from the DNA. This sample is represented by around 110,000 clones; 70% to 80% of them were singletons. The ten largest account for roughly 2.3% of the sample.

The chain is assembled from TRBV5-6 and TRBJ1-4; there is no confident call for the D gene. The sequence derives from a young man in good health and CMV-seronegative. The sequenced sample was PBMCs. The DNA sequence is TGTGCCAGCAGCTCCCTCCTTGCTTCGGGTAGCGAAAAACTGTTTTTT. It encodes CASSSLLASGSEKLFF.